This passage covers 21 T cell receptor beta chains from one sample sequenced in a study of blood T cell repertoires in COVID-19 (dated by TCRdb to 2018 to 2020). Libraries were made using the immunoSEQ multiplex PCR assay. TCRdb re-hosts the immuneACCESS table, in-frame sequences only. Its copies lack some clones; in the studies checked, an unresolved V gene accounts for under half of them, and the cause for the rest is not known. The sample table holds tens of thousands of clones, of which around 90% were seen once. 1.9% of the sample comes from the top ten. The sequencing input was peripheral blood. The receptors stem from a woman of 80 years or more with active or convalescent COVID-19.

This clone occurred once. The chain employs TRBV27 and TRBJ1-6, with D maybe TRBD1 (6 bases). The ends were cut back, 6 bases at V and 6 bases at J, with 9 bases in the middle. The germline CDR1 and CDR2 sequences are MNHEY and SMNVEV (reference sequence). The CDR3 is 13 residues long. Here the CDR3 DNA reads TGTGCCAGCAGCGGGGGGCCTAATTCACCCCTCCACTTT. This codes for CASSGGPNSPLHF.

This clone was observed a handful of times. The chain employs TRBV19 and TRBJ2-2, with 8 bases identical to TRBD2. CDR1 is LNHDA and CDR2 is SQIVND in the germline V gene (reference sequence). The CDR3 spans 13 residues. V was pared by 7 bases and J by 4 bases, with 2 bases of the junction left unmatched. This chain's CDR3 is CASKRELTGELFF. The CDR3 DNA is TGTGCCAGTAAGCGGGAGCTCACCGGGGAGCTGTTTTTT. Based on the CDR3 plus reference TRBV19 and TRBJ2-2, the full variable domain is DGGITQSPKYLFRKEGQNVTLSCEQNLNHDAMYWYRQDPGQGLRLIYYSQIVNDFQKGDIAEGYSVSREKKESFPLTVTSAQKNPTAFYLCASKRELTGELFFGEGSRLTVL.

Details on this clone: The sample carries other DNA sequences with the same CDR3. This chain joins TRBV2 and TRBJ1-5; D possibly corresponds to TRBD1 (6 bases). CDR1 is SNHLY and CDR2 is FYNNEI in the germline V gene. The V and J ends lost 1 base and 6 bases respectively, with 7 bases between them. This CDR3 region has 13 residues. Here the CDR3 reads CASSEGGGQPQHF. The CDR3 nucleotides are TGTGCCAGCAGTGAAGGAGGGGGTCAGCCCCAGCATTTT. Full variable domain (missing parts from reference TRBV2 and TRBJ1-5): EPEVTQTPSHQVTQMGQEVILRCVPISNHLYFYWYRQILGQKVEFLVSFYNNEISEKSEIFDDQFSVERPDGSNFTLKIRSTKLEDSAMYFCASSEGGGQPQHFGDGTRLSIL.

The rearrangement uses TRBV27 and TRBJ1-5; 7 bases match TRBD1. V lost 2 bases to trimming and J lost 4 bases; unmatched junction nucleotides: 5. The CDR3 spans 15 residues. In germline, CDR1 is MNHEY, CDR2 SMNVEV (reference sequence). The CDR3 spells CASSLDRVRNQPQHF. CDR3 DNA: TGTGCCAGCAGTTTAGACAGGGTAAGGAATCAGCCCCAGCATTTT.

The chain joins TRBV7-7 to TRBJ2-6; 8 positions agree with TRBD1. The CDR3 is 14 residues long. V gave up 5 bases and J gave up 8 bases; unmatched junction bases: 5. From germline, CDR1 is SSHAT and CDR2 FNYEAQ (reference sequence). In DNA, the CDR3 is TGTGCCAGCAGCCTGGACAGGGCCTCCAACGTCCTGACTTTC. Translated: CASSLDRASNVLTF.

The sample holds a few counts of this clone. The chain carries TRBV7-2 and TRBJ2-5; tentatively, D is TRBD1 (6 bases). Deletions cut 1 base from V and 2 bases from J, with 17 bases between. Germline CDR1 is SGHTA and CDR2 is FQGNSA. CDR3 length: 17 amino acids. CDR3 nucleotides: TGTGCCAGCAGCTTAGGCCGTAGGGGGTCTGGGCAAGAGACCCAGTACTTC. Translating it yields CASSLGRRGSGQETQYF.

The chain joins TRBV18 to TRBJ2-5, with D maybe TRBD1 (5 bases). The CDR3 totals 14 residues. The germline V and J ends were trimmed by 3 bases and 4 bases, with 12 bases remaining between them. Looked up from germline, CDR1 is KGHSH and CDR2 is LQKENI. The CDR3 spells CASSPGWGGETQYF. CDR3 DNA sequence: TGTGCCAGCTCACCCGGTTGGGGCGGAGAGACCCAGTACTTC.

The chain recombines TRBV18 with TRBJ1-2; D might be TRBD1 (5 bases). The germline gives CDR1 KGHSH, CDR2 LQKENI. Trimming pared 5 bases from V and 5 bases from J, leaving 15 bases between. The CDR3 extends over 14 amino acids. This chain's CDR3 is CASSGGRGLYGYTF. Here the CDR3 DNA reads TGTGCCAGCTCAGGCGGGAGGGGCTTGTATGGCTACACCTTC.

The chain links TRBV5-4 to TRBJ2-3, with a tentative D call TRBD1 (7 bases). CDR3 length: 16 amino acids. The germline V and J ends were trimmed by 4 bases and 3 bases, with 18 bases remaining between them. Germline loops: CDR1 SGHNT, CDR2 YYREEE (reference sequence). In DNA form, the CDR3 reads TGTGCCAGCAGCGTATTCAGGGGGGCGAGGACAGATACGCAGTATTTT. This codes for CASSVFRGARTDTQYF.

The CDR3 here is CASSHQGSTEAFF. For the CDR3, the DNA is TGTGCCAGCAGCCACCAGGGGAGCACTGAAGCTTTCTTT. The V call is TRBV5-6, the J call TRBJ1-1; D might be TRBD1 (6 bases). V was cut by 4 bases and J by 4 bases, with 11 bases left in between. The CDR3 has 13 residues. Germline V gene sequence: CDR1 SGHDT, CDR2 YYEEEE. The variable domain in full, with the rest retrieved from reference TRBV5-6 and TRBJ1-1, is DAGVTQSPTHLIKTRGQQVTLRCSPKSGHDTVSWYQQALGQGPQFIFQYYEEEERQRGNFPDRFSGHQFPNYSSELNVNALLLGDSALYLCASSHQGSTEAFFGQGTRLTVV.

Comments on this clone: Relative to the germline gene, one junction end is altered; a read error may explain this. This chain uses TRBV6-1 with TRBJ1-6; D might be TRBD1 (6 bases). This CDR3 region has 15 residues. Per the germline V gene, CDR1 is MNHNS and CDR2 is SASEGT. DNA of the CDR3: TGTGCCGGCAGTGACGTCTGGGGGGGGCTTTCACCCCTCCACTTT. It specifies CAGSDVWGGLSPLHF.

CDR3: CASSSAGGLYEQYF. In DNA form, the CDR3 reads TGTGCCAGCAGCTCAGCGGGGGGGCTCTACGAGCAGTACTTC. V usage is TRBV7-9 and J usage is TRBJ2-7, with TRBD2 identical over 10 bases. There are 14 residues in the CDR3. The V segment lost 4 bases and the J segment 3 bases; nucleotides outside the gene matches: 3. Per the germline V gene, CDR1 is SEHNR and CDR2 is FQNEAQ (reference sequence).

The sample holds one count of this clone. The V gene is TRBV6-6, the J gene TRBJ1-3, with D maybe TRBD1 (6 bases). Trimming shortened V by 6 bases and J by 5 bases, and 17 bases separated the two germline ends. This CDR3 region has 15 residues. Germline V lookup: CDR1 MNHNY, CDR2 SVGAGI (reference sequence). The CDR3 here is CASRPSRGTRNTIYF. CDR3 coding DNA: TGTGCCAGCAGACCTAGCAGGGGTACAAGAAACACCATATATTTT.

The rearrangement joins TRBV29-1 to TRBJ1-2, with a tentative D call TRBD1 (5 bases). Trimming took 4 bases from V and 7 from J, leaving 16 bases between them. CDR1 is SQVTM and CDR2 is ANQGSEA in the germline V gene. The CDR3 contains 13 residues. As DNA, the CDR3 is TGCAGCGTTGTAGCTGGTCTCGGGGGTGGCTACACCTTC. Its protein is CSVVAGLGGGYTF. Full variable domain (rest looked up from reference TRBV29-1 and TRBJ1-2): SAVISQKPSRDICQRGTSLTIQCQVDSQVTMMFWYRQQPGQSLTLIATANQGSEATYESGFVIDKFPISRPNLTFSTLTVSNMSPEDSSIYLCSVVAGLGGGYTFGSGTRLTVV.

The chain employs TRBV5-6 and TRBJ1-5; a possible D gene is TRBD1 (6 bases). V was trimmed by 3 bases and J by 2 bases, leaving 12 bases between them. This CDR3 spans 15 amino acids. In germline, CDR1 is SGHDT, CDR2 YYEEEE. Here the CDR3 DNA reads TGTGCCAGCAGCTCAGGGGTTTACGGCAATCAGCCCCAGCATTTT. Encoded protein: CASSSGVYGNQPQHF.

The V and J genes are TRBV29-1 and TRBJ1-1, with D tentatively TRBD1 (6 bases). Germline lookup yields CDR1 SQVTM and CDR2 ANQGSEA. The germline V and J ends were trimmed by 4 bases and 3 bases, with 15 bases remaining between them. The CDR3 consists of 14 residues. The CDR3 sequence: CSVVQGSKDTEAFF. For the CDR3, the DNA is TGCAGCGTTGTGCAGGGGTCGAAGGACACTGAAGCTTTCTTT.

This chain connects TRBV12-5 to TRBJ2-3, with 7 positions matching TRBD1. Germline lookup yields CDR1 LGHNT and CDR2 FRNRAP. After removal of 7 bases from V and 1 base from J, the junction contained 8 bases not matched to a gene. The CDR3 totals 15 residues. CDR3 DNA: TGTGCTAGTGTAAGAGGACAGGCCCGCACAGATACGCAGTATTTT. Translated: CASVRGQARTDTQYF.

CDR3 sequence: CASRGGQTYNEQFF. CDR3 nucleotide sequence: TGTGCCAGTAGAGGTGGACAGACCTACAATGAGCAGTTCTTC. The V call is TRBV19, the J call TRBJ2-1, with D possibly being TRBD1 (6 bases). Germline V gene sequence: CDR1 LNHDA, CDR2 SQIVND (reference sequence). V lost 6 bases, J lost 2 bases, and 11 bases lay in between. This CDR3 contains 14 residues.

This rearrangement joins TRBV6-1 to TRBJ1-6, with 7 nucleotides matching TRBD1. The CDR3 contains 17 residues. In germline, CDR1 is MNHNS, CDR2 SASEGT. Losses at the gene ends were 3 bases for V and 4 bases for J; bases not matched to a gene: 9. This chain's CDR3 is CASSEGRGSLYNSPLHF. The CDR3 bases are TGTGCCAGCAGTGAGGGCAGGGGGTCGCTTTATAATTCACCCCTCCACTTT.

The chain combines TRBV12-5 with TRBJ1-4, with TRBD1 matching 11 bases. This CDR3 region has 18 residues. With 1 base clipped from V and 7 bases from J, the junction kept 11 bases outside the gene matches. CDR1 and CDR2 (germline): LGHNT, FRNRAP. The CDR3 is CASGLADRGLPGGEKLFF. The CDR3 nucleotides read TGTGCTAGTGGTTTGGCGGACAGGGGGCTCCCCGGAGGTGAAAAACTGTTTTTT. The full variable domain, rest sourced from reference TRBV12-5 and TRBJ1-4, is DARVTQTPRHKVTEMGQEVTMRCQPILGHNTVFWYRQTMMQGLELLAYFRNRAPLDDSGMPKDRFSAEMPDATLATLKIQPSEPRDSAVYFCASGLADRGLPGGEKLFFGSGTQLSVL.

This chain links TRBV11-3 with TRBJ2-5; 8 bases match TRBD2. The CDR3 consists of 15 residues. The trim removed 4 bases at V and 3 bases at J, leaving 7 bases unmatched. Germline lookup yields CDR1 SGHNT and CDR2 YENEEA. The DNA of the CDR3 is TGTGCCAGCAGCTGGGGACTAGTTAGTAAAGAGACCCAGTACTTC. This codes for CASSWGLVSKETQYF.